A single sample gave rise to the 14 T cell receptor beta chains below, sequenced in a study of T cell clonality in common variable immunodeficiency. Profiled with immunoSEQ multiplex PCR; TCRdb holds only in-frame clones, not every one. This sample carries roughly 70,000 clones, none of them present only once. The sample taken for sequencing was peripheral blood mononuclear cells. All receptors come from a person between 18 and 70 years old in good health.

This clone was observed many times. The read gets to within 3 residues of the CDR3 end, and the germline J gene fills in the rest. This chain uses TRBV4-1 with TRBJ1-5, with TRBD1 as a possible D gene (6 bases). Germline V CDR1 and CDR2: MGHRA, YSYEKL. The CDR3 has 13 residues. V lost 0 bases and J 7 bases, leaving 7 bases between the germline ends. Incomplete CDR3 DNA: TGCGCCAGCAGCCAAGAGAGGGGGCAGCCC. It translates to CASSQERGQP. The whole CDR3 is CASSQERGQPQHF.

This clone occurred many times. The sequenced fragment ends 3 residues before the CDR3 boundary, so the rest is inferred from the germline J gene. This chain links TRBV19 with TRBJ2-3; D possibly corresponds to TRBD2 (6 bases). This CDR3 is 14 amino acids long. CDR1 LNHDA and CDR2 SQIVND come from the germline V gene (reference sequence). The V gene lost 5 bases and the J gene lost 0 bases, with 9 bases spanning the gap. The DNA read from the CDR3 is TGTGCCAGTAGTCTCGCGGGGAGCACAGATACG. It yields the protein CASSLAGSTDT. The entire CDR3 protein is CASSLAGSTDTQYF.

This clone occurred many times. The read finishes 3 residues shy of the CDR3 end, and the germline J gene is used to complete it. V and J are TRBV5-1 and TRBJ1-6; no clear D gene. CDR3 length equals 14 residues. Germline V gene sequence: CDR1 SGHRS, CDR2 YFSETQ. The V gene lost 0 bases and the J gene lost 8 bases, with 9 bases spanning the gap. CDR3 protein: CASSLGRVDSPLHF. CDR3 bases read: TGCGCCAGCAGCTTGGGCAGAGTGGATTCACCC.

The table lists this clone with many counts. Coverage ceases 3 residues before the CDR3 finishes, and the germline J gene fills in the end. V and J are TRBV7-8 and TRBJ2-1; 8 nucleotides align to TRBD2. Germline lookup yields CDR1 SGHVS and CDR2 FQNEAQ. The ends lost 1 base at V and 1 base at J; junction bases unmatched: 6. This CDR3 comprises 17 residues. CDR3 amino acids: CASSLGLAPSSYNEQFF. The part of the CDR3 DNA that was read is TGTGCCAGCAGCTTAGGACTAGCGCCTTCGTCCTACAATGAG.

Ten or more counts support this clone. Coverage ceases 3 residues before the CDR3 finishes, and the germline J gene fills in the end. The chain couples TRBV20-1 to TRBJ1-1; unclear D gene. CDR3 length: 14 residues. Germline loops: CDR1 DFQATT, CDR2 SNEGSKA (reference sequence). Trimming removed 1 base at V and 0 bases at J, with 9 bases between. The DNA read from the CDR3 is TGCAGTGCTAGAGCAGGAGCTATGAACACTGAA. It encodes CSARAGAMNTE. The full CDR3 protein is CSARAGAMNTEAFF.

This clone was seen repeatedly, ten times or more. The read terminates 3 residues ahead of where the CDR3 ends, so the germline J gene completes it. This chain uses TRBV20-1 with TRBJ1-2; D possibly corresponds to TRBD1 (5 bases). Germline V gene data show CDR1 as DFQATT and CDR2 as SNEGSKA (reference sequence). This CDR3 contains 10 residues. Incomplete CDR3 DNA: TGCAGTGCTATTAACAGGGGC. Encoded protein: CSAINRG. The full CDR3 protein reads CSAINRGYTF.

This clone was counted at least ten times. Sequencing ends 3 residues short of the CDR3 end; the germline J gene provides the rest. The V call is TRBV29-1, the J call TRBJ1-1; D may be TRBD1 (5 bases). The germline V gene has CDR1 SQVTM and CDR2 ANQGSEA. V lost 7 bases and J lost 2, with 14 bases in between. CDR3 length: 13 amino acids. Partial CDR3 DNA: TGCAGCGCGGGGGTGACGGTTAACACTGAA. Protein sequence: CSAGVTVNTE. The whole CDR3 protein reads CSAGVTVNTEAFF.

This clone came up many times. The read ends 3 residues early relative to the CDR3; the germline J gene fills the gap. This chain uses TRBV6-1 with TRBJ2-1, with 7 bases fitting TRBD1. The CDR3 is 15 residues long. V trimming: 2 bases; J trimming: 4 bases; junction bases outside the gene matches: 5. Germline CDR1 reads MNHNS; CDR2 reads SASEGT. CDR3 region: CASSEHRDRYNEQFF. Incomplete CDR3 DNA: TGTGCCAGCAGTGAACACCGGGACAGATACAATGAG.

This clone was seen many times. The sequence runs out 3 residues before the end of the CDR3; the remainder is reconstructed from the germline J gene. This rearrangement joins TRBV3-1 (or the pseudogene TRBV3-2) to TRBJ2-7, with 7 bases fitting TRBD2. Trimming cost V 0 bases and J 4 bases; bases outside gene matches: 9. There are 16 residues in the CDR3. Germline V gives CDR1 LGHDT, CDR2 YNNKEL (reference sequence). The CDR3 spells CASSQDSAGVQYEQYF. The sequenced CDR3 bases are TGTGCCAGCAGCCAAGATAGTGCGGGGGTCCAATACGAG.

This clone was seen repeatedly, ten times or more. The CDR3 end falls 3 residues outside the read, so it is completed with the germline J gene. The V and J genes are TRBV19 and TRBJ2-4; possible D gene TRBD1, 5 bases. Germline CDR1 is LNHDA and CDR2 is SQIVND (reference sequence). CDR3 length equals 14 residues. Trimming left V 3 bases short and J 6 bases short, with 12 bases between. The CDR3 spells CASSISDSGNIQYF. The sequenced CDR3 bases are TGTGCCAGTAGTATCTCAGACAGTGGAAACATT.

At least ten counts were recorded for this clone. The read gets to within 3 residues of the CDR3 end, and the germline J gene fills in the rest. The chain uses TRBV5-4 and TRBJ2-7; TRBD2 matches 7 bases. With 1 base clipped from V and 4 bases from J, the junction kept 5 bases outside the gene matches. The CDR3 runs 14 residues. Germline assignment: CDR1 SGHNT and CDR2 YYREEE (reference sequence). Partial CDR3 DNA: TGTGCCAGCAGCTTGAGCGGGGTAGGATACGAG. This codes for CASSLSGVGYE. The full CDR3 is CASSLSGVGYEQYF.

This clone was recorded many times. The CDR3 end is not reached by the read, which stops 3 residues before it; the germline J gene fills it in. V and J are TRBV19 and TRBJ2-3; D uncertain. CDR3 size: 12 residues. V was cut by 2 bases and J by 3 bases, with 3 bases left in between. Germline CDR1 reads LNHDA; CDR2 reads SQIVND (reference sequence). The chain's CDR3 is CASSISTDTQYF. The sequenced CDR3 bases are TGTGCCAGTAGTATATCTACAGATACG.

This clone has a count of ten or more. The CDR3 end is not reached by the read, which stops 3 residues before it; the germline J gene fills it in. V and J are TRBV24-1 and TRBJ2-3, with D possibly TRBD1 on 6 matching bases. CDR1 and CDR2 (germline): KGHDR, SFDVKD. V dropped 2 bases and J dropped 5 bases, with 16 bases sitting between them. The CDR3 totals 16 residues. CDR3: CATSDSGRGKEDTQYF. The covered CDR3 bases are TGTGCCACCAGTGATTCGGGCAGGGGTAAGGAAGATACG.

In this sample, this clone turned up many times. The part of the CDR3 DNA that was read is TGCAGCGTTTACCCGGGGGGCGGTTACGAG. Protein sequence: CSVYPGGGYE. The complete CDR3 protein is CSVYPGGGYEQYF. The genes are TRBV29-1 and TRBJ2-7, with a weak D call TRBD2 (7 bases). The observed sequence ends 3 residues before the CDR3 terminus, with the missing tail filled in from the germline J gene. This CDR3 spans 13 amino acids. V was trimmed by 5 bases and J by 4 bases, leaving 15 bases between them. CDR1 SQVTM and CDR2 ANQGSEA come from the germline V gene.